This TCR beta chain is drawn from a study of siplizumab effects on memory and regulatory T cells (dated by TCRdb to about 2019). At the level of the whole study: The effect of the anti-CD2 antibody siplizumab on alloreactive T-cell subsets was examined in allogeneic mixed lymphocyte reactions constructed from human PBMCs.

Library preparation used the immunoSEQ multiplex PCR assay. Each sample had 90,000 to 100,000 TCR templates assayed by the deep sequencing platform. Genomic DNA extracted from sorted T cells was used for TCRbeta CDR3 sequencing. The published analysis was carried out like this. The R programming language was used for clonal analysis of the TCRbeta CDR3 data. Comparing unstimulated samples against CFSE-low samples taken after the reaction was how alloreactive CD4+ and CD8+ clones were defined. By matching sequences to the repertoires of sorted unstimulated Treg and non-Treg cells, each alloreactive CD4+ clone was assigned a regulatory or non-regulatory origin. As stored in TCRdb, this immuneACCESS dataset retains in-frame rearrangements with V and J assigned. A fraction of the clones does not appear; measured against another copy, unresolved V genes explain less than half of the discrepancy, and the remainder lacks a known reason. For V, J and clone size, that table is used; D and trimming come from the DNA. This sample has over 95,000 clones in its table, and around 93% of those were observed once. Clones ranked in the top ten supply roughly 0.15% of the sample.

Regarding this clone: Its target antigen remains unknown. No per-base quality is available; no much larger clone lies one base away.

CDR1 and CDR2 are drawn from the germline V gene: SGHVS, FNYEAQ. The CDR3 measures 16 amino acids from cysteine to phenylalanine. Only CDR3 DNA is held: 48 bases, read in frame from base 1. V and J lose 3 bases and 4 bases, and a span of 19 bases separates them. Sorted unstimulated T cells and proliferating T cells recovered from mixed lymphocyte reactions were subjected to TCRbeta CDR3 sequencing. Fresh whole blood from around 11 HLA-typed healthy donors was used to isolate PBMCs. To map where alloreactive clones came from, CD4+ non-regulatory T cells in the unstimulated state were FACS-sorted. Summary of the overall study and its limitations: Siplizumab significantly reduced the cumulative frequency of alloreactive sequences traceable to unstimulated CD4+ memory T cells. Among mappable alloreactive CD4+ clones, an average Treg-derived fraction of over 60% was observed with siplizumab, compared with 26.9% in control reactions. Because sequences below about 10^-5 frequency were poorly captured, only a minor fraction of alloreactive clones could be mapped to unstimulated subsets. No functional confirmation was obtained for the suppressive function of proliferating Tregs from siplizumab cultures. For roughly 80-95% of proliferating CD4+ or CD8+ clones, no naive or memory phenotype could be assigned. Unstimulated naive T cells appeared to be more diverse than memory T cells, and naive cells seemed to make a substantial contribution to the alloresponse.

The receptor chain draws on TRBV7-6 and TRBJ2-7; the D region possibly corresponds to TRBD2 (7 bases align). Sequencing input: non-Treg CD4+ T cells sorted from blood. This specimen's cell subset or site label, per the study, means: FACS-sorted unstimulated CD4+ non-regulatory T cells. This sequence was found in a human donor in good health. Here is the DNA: TGTGCCAGCAGCTTGGGACCTTTGCGGGGGCAATACGAGCAGTACTTC. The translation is CASSLGPLRGQYEQYF.